The 10 T cell receptor beta chains reported below all come from one sample, sequenced in a study of CD8+CD57+ T cells in acquired aplastic anemia. Those patients picked for sequencing had displayed CD8+CD57+ cell expansion on flow cytometry. TCR beta VDJ and CDR3 profiles were obtained from a genomic DNA template. TCRdb passed the reads through MiXCR, listing each CDR3 protein once. This table has 200,000 to 250,000 distinct CDR3 sequences, 45% to 50% appearing once. The material sequenced was sorted CD4+, CD8+, or CD8+CD57+ T cells (not recorded which) from PBMCs. The receptors were sampled from a human donor with aplastic anemia.

As concerns this clonotype: A read error is possible here, since a much larger clone lies one base away. The rearrangement joins TRBV7-6 to TRBJ2-1, with TRBD2 as a possible D gene (6 bases). Looked up from germline, CDR1 is SGHVS and CDR2 is FNYEAQ. CDR3 length: 12 residues. Here the CDR3 reads CACRSSVDEQFF. The CDR3 DNA reads TGTGCCTGCAGGTCTAGCGTCGATGAGCAGTTCTTC.

The rearrangement links TRBV6-5 to TRBJ2-1; the D gene could be TRBD1 or TRBD2 (5 bases each). V was clipped by 3 bases and J by 3 bases, with 18 bases between them. CDR3 length equals 17 residues. Germline values: CDR1 MNHEY, CDR2 SVGAGI. The DNA for the CDR3 is TGTGCCAGCAGTTATCGTCCGGGACCCTGGGGCTACAATGAGCAGTTCTTC. Amino acid sequence: CASSYRPGPWGYNEQFF.

This clonotype was recorded at least ten times. The V call is TRBV24-1, the J call TRBJ2-3; D is unclear. There are 11 residues in the CDR3. Trimming removed 9 bases at V and 6 bases at J, with 9 bases between. Germline V gene sequence: CDR1 KGHDR, CDR2 SFDVKD. CDR3 sequence: CATQERDTQYF. The CDR3 nucleotides are TGTGCCACCCAAGAAAGGGATACGCAGTATTTT.

This clonotype appeared once. Here the CDR3 DNA reads TGTGCCAGCAGCACAGTCGGGTCAACTAATGAAAAACTGTTTTTT. Its protein product is CASSTVGSTNEKLFF. The chain recombines TRBV7-3 with TRBJ1-4; D unclear. In germline, CDR1 is SGHTA, CDR2 FQGTGA. V shed 5 bases and J shed 0 bases, with 10 bases lying between them. The CDR3 is 15 amino acids.

Turning to this clonotype: One end of the junction fails to match germline, which may point to a read error. The V and J genes are TRBV10-1 and TRBJ2-7, with 11 bases that match TRBD2. This CDR3 comprises 16 residues. Per the germline V gene, CDR1 is WNHNN and CDR2 is SYGVQD (reference sequence). Here the CDR3 DNA reads TGTGCCAGCAGTGCCCTACTAGCGGGGGTTACCTACGAACAGTACTTC. The encoded protein is CASSALLAGVTYEQYF.

The rearrangement uses TRBV12-5 and TRBJ1-1, with TRBD1 matching over 8 bases. The CDR3 runs to 13 residues. Germline V CDR1 and CDR2: LGHNT, FRNRAP. J was trimmed by 11 bases and V by 4 bases; bases with no gene match: 9. The CDR3 DNA sequence: TGTGCTAGTGGTTCCCCCGGGACAGGAGAGGCTTTCTTT. Protein product: CASGSPGTGEAFF.

The chain carries TRBV10-3 and TRBJ1-2; the D gene is possibly TRBD1 (5 bases). The ends were cut back, 2 bases at V and 6 bases at J, with 13 bases in the middle. The germline V gene encodes CDR1 ENHRY and CDR2 SYGVKD. This CDR3 comprises 14 residues. The CDR3 here is CAISEGETENGYTF. The CDR3 region has the DNA TGTGCCATCAGTGAGGGTGAGACAGAAAATGGCTACACCTTC.

This clonotype was counted at least ten times. The chain has TRBV29-1 and TRBJ2-7, with 9 positions matching TRBD1. The germline gives CDR1 SQVTM, CDR2 ANQGSEA. The V and J ends lost 6 bases and 2 bases, in that order; junction bases with no gene match: 8. The CDR3 runs 14 residues. CDR3 loop: CSVVDRGATYEQYF. Here the CDR3 DNA reads TGCAGCGTAGTGGACAGGGGCGCGACCTACGAGCAGTACTTC.

The chain links TRBV2 to TRBJ2-5; 9 bases match TRBD2. The germline CDR1 and CDR2 sequences are SNHLY and FYNNEI. CDR3 length: 16 amino acids. V trimming: 2 bases; J trimming: 3 bases; junction bases outside the gene matches: 7. DNA of the CDR3: TGTGCCAGCAGTGAACTGACTAGCGGACCGAAAGAGACCCAGTACTTC. This sequence encodes CASSELTSGPKETQYF.

In regard to this clonotype: A clone one base away is much larger, so this may be a read error. The chain has TRBV7-9 and TRBJ2-7; weak D call: TRBD1 (6 bases). The germline V gene encodes CDR1 SEHNR and CDR2 FQNEAQ (reference sequence). The V end was cut by 0 bases, the J end by 9 bases, with 18 bases between. The CDR3 totals 15 residues. CDR3 protein: CASSLALNRVDGQYF. CDR3 nucleotides: TGTGCCAGCAGCTTAGCGCTCAACAGGGTCGACGGGCAGTACTTC.